This T cell receptor (beta chain) was found in a study of cytomegalovirus exposure and HLA in healthy donors. PCR employed 60 Vbeta and 13 Jbeta primers. Clones were sequenced by immunoSEQ multiplex PCR, and TCRdb holds only the in-frame ones, with some missing. This repertoire shows around 230,000 clones, more than 70% found once; its top ten account for around 0.45%. The CDR3 loop spans 14 amino acids. Germline V gene lookup returns CDR1 GTSNPN and CDR2 SVGIG (reference sequence). The germline V and J ends were trimmed by 0 bases and 5 bases, with 11 bases remaining between them. Sequenced sample: PBMCs. V and J are TRBV30 and TRBJ1-5; the D gene is possibly TRBD1 (5 bases). This TCR derives from a boy between 10 and 17 years old in good health and CMV-seronegative. The CDR3 DNA reads TGTGCCTGGAGTGTTCGGGGGACCCATCAGCCCCAGCATTTT. It yields the protein CAWSVRGTHQPQHF.